These T cell receptor beta chains were read from a single sample in a study of T cell changes during pregnancy in multiple sclerosis. The repertoire was sequenced with immunoSEQ multiplex PCR; TCRdb's copy has only in-frame clones and lacks some. Of 45,000 to 60,000 clones in the sample, around 93% are singletons; the top ten hold about 2%. The sequenced sample was peripheral blood, obtained in the second trimester of pregnancy. All receptors come from a female donor with multiple sclerosis, enrolled in a pregnancy study. CDR3s include the opening cysteine and the closing phenylalanine or tryptophan. D genes are given only for firm matches. Only part of the rows carry a size: once, few, many, or a class if the clone is expanded.

V	size	J	D	DNA	CDR3
TRBV9	NA	TRBJ1-6	NA	TGTGCCAGCAGCGAGGGGGGGGGAGCTTCACCCCTCCACTTT	CASSEGGGASPLHF
TRBV6-1	once	TRBJ2-7	TRBD2	TGTGCCATCAGGGATAGCGGGGCCCCCTACGAGCAGTACTTC	CAIRDSGAPYEQYF
TRBV11-2	NA	TRBJ2-1	TRBD2	TGTGCCAGCAGCTTAGATAGCGGGACTAGCTCCTACAATGAGCAGTTCTTC	CASSLDSGTSSYNEQFF
TRBV5-1	NA	TRBJ2-1	NA	TGCGCCAGCAGCCCCCGCGGGCCTTCCAATGAGCAGTTCTTC	CASSPRGPSNEQFF
TRBV5-6	NA	TRBJ2-2	NA	TGTGCCAGCAACCCCGTGGGCAGGGCGGGGTTCGGGGAGCTGTTTTTT	CASNPVGRAGFGELFF
TRBV5-8	NA	TRBJ1-2	NA	TGTGCCAGCAGCTTGGAGGCGGGGGGCAGTGGCTACACCTTC	CASSLEAGGSGYTF
TRBV19	NA	TRBJ2-2	NA	TGTGCCAGCACCCCGTTGGCACACAACACCGGGGAGCTGTTTTTT	CASTPLAHNTGELFF
TRBV6-5	NA	TRBJ2-7	NA	TGTGCCAGCAAAAACTGGCAGGGAGGCTACGAGCAGTACTTC	CASKNWQGGYEQYF
TRBV9	few	TRBJ2-1	TRBD2	TGTGCCAGCAGCGTAGGGCTAGCGGGAGAGGGTGAGCAGTTCTTC	CASSVGLAGEGEQFF
TRBV11-2	NA	TRBJ2-3	TRBD2	TGTGCCAGCAGCTCCTGGCGGGACTACAACACAGATACGCAGTATTTT	CASSSWRDYNTDTQYF
TRBV6-1	NA	TRBJ2-5	NA	TGTGCCACCGATAAGGGGCCCACACAAGAGACCCAGTACTTC	CATDKGPTQETQYF
TRBV9	once	TRBJ1-4	TRBD1	TGTGCCAGCAGCCCCAGGGGGACTAATGAAAAACTGTTTTTT	CASSPRGTNEKLFF
TRBV27	NA	TRBJ2-2	NA	TGTGCCAGCAGTTCCTCGAACACCGGGGAGCTGTTTTTT	CASSSSNTGELFF
TRBV14	NA	TRBJ2-1	NA	TGTGCCAGCAGCCCAAGGGGATGGTACAATGAGCAGTTCTTC	CASSPRGWYNEQFF
TRBV7-3	NA	TRBJ2-1	TRBD1	TGTGCCAGCAGCGTAACAGGGGTCGGCGCTGAGCAGTTCTTC	CASSVTGVGAEQFF
TRBV19	once	TRBJ2-3	NA	TGTGCCAGTAGTATAGCAGGGGCCGTAACAGATACGCAGTATTTT	CASSIAGAVTDTQYF
TRBV7-9	NA	TRBJ2-5	NA	TGTGCCAGCAGCGCGCCTATAGCGGCCGGTTCAGAGACCCAGTACTTC	CASSAPIAAGSETQYF
TRBV19	NA	TRBJ2-2	TRBD2	TGTGCCAGTAGTATGTCGGCTAGCGGGAGTGGTACCGGGGAGCTGTTTTTT	CASSMSASGSGTGELFF
TRBV27	once	TRBJ2-7	TRBD2	TGTGCCAGCCGTGAGACTAGCGAGGGGTACGAGCAGTACTTC	CASRETSEGYEQYF
TRBV6-5	NA	TRBJ2-1	TRBD2	TGTGCCAGCAGGCCCCAAGCGGGAGTCCACAATGAGCAGTTCTTC	CASRPQAGVHNEQFF
TRBV4-1	NA	TRBJ2-7	TRBD2	TGCGCCAGCAGCCAAGATAGCGGGAGTGGGAACTACGAGCAGTACTTC	CASSQDSGSGNYEQYF
TRBV5-1	NA	TRBJ2-1	TRBD2	TGCGCCAGCAGCTGGTACGGGACTAGCGGGATTCTATCTTATGCGTGGTACAATGAGCAGTTCTTC	CASSWYGTSGILSYAWYNEQFF
TRBV5-4	NA	TRBJ2-1	TRBD1	TGTGCCAGCAGCTTGGTGGGGACAGTGGAATCCAATGAGCAGTTCTTC	CASSLVGTVESNEQFF
TRBV2	NA	TRBJ2-7	NA	TGTGCCAGCAGTGACGAGGGGAGCGGGTTTGGGTTATACGAGCAGTACTTC	CASSDEGSGFGLYEQYF
TRBV7-6	NA	TRBJ2-5	TRBD1	TGTGCCAGCAGCTACCCTACAGGGGGTGGGGAGACCCAGTACTTC	CASSYPTGGGETQYF
TRBV30	NA	TRBJ2-7	NA	TGTGCCTGGAATGTGGGGACCCCGCTAGCGAGATACGAGCAGTACTTC	CAWNVGTPLARYEQYF
TRBV4-2	NA	TRBJ2-7	TRBD2	TGTGCCAGCAGCCAAGATGGGGCTAGCGGGAACTTCCTCGAGCAGTACTTC	CASSQDGASGNFLEQYF
TRBV7-6	NA	TRBJ2-7	TRBD2	TGTGCCAGCAGCCAGGGGACTAGCGCTACCTACGAGCAGTACTTC	CASSQGTSATYEQYF
TRBV4-3	NA	TRBJ2-1	NA	TGCGCCAGCAGCCAAGAAGCACAGGGCGTAACCTCCTACAATGAGCAGTTCTTC	CASSQEAQGVTSYNEQFF
TRBV5-4	NA	TRBJ2-7	TRBD1	TGTGCCAGCAGCCTAACATCGACAGGGGTTACGCACGAGCAGTACTTC	CASSLTSTGVTHEQYF
TRBV19	NA	TRBJ2-5	TRBD2	TGTGCCAGTAGGGGGCGGGAGCCCTGGGAGACCCAGTACTTC	CASRGREPWETQYF
TRBV28	NA	TRBJ2-4	TRBD1	TGTGCCAGCAGTTTACCTGGGACAGGGGATAACATTCAGTACTTC	CASSLPGTGDNIQYF
TRBV7-2	NA	TRBJ1-3	NA	TGTGCCAGCAGGCTGAGCTCTGGAAACACCATATATTTT	CASRLSSGNTIYF
TRBV4-2	NA	TRBJ2-1	TRBD2	TGTGCCAGCAGCCAAGATCACGGTAGCGGGAGCTCCTACAATGAGCAGTTCTTC	CASSQDHGSGSSYNEQFF
TRBV7-2	NA	TRBJ1-2	NA	TGTGCCAGCAGCTTGGACATTTATGGCTACACCTTC	CASSLDIYGYTF
TRBV4-2	once	TRBJ1-5	NA	TGTGCCAGCAGCCAAGATCTCGGAGGGGGGGGTCAGCCCCAGCATTTT	CASSQDLGGGGQPQHF
TRBV7-2	NA	TRBJ1-3	TRBD1	TGTGCCAGCAGCCCTGGACAGGGTATATATTTT	CASSPGQGIYF
TRBV9	NA	TRBJ2-7	TRBD2	TGTGCCAGCAGCGGGGGGGGGTCCTACGAGCAGTACTTC	CASSGGGSYEQYF
TRBV6-6	NA	TRBJ1-4	NA	TGTGCCAGCAGACACCGGGAATTTAATGAAAAACTGTTTTTT	CASRHREFNEKLFF